These 8 T cell receptor beta chains came from one sample sequenced in a study of blood T cells in healthy people across ages. Through a sample-barcoded 5' primer and a J-beta primer mix, a second PCR was run for roughly 6 to 11 cycles. TCRdb re-derived calls from the 5' RACE reads in MiXCR, one entry per CDR3 protein. The data show roughly 560,000 distinct CDR3 sequences, around 24% seen once. A further study also used this sample, focusing on T cells of mothers and their children.

Sequencing was carried out using blood. The receptors were sampled from a boy aged 5-17 years in good health.

In this sample, this clonotype turned up once. The chain links TRBV7-2 to TRBJ2-7; TRBD1 matches 7 bases. The CDR3 spans 14 residues. Germline V lookup: CDR1 SGHTA, CDR2 FQGNSA. The ends lost 2 bases at V and 4 bases at J; junction bases unmatched: 5. The CDR3 DNA is TGTGCCAGCAGCTTAAGGGGACAGAGATACGAGCAGTACTTC. It is translated as CASSLRGQRYEQYF.

This clonotype was observed at least ten times. V gene TRBV7-9 combines with J gene TRBJ2-5; the D is unclear. This CDR3 is built from 13 residues. V lost 5 bases and J lost 7, with 14 bases in between. Germline V gene sequence: CDR1 SEHNR, CDR2 FQNEAQ (reference sequence). CDR3 nucleotide sequence: TGTGCCAGCAGCCGGCCGACTTTGGGGACCCAGTACTTC. The encoded protein is CASSRPTLGTQYF.

In its sample, this clonotype was seen a few times. The chain couples TRBV7-2 to TRBJ1-5; no firm D call. The CDR3 extends over 16 amino acids. CDR1 is SGHTA, CDR2 FQGNSA, per germline. The V gene lost 1 base and the J gene lost 0 bases, with 10 bases spanning the gap. The CDR3 DNA reads TGTGCCAGCAGCTTAGAGCTCGGGGTTAGCAATCAGCCCCAGCATTTT. As protein: CASSLELGVSNQPQHF. Together with reference TRBV7-2 and TRBJ1-5, the CDR3 gives the full variable domain: GAGVSQSPSNKVTEKGKDVELRCDPISGHTALYWYRQSLGQGLEFLIYFQGNSAPDKSGLPSDRFSAERTGGSVSTLTIQRTQQEDSAVYLCASSLELGVSNQPQHFGDGTRLSIL.

This clonotype was observed a handful of times. The rearrangement joins TRBV5-1 to TRBJ2-7; 7 bases align to TRBD2. The germline V gene encodes CDR1 SGHRS and CDR2 YFSETQ. The CDR3 runs to 16 residues. The junction had 8 bases not matched to a gene; V was cut back by 0 bases and J by 2 bases. CDR3 in amino acids: CASSLGRVLATYEQYF. DNA of the CDR3: TGCGCCAGCAGCTTGGGACGTGTACTAGCGACCTACGAGCAGTACTTC.

The chain combines TRBV6-5 with TRBJ2-1, with D tentatively TRBD1 (6 bases). CDR1 MNHEY and CDR2 SVGAGI come from the germline V gene. V dropped 4 bases and J dropped 0 bases, with 16 bases sitting between them. The CDR3 sequence is 17 residues long. The CDR3 DNA follows: TGTGCCAGCAGTTTTTCTCTGGGGGCAGGCTCCTACAATGAGCAGTTCTTC. Translated, it gives CASSFSLGAGSYNEQFF.

The rearrangement links TRBV29-1 to TRBJ2-2; D unresolved. The germline CDR1 and CDR2 sequences are SQVTM and ANQGSEA. V was shortened by 4 bases and J by 4 bases, with 7 bases between the two germline ends. The CDR3 is 12 amino acids. CDR3 DNA sequence: TGCAGCGTTGTAAAAGGCACCGGGGAGCTGTTTTTT. This translates into CSVVKGTGELFF.

This clonotype was counted at least ten times. The V gene is TRBV12-3 or TRBV12-4, the J gene TRBJ2-5; tentative D call: TRBD1 (6 bases). Trimming cost V 3 bases and J 9 bases, with 11 bases left between them. The CDR3 covers 12 residues. In nucleotides, the CDR3 is TGTGCCAGCAGTTTTCCGGCAGGGGCCCAGTACTTC. Translated: CASSFPAGAQYF.

In its sample, this clonotype was seen a few times. The rearrangement links TRBV4-3 to TRBJ1-4; 9 bases are a match to TRBD1. V shed 0 bases, J shed 0 bases, and the junction held 5 bases outside the gene matches. The CDR3 covers 18 residues. Germline CDR1 LGHNA, CDR2 YSLEER. CDR3 region: CASSQEGTGSATNEKLFF. The CDR3 coding sequence is TGCGCCAGCAGCCAAGAGGGGACAGGGAGTGCAACTAATGAAAAACTGTTTTTT.